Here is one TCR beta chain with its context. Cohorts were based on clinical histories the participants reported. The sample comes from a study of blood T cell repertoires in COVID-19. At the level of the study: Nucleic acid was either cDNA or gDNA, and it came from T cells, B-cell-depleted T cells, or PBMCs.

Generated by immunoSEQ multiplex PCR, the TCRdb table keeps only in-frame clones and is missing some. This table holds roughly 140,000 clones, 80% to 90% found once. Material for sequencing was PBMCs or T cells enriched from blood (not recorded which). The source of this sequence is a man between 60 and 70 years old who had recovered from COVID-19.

The CDR3 reads CASRSSGMDSSYGYTF. CDR3 nucleotides: TGTGCCAGCAGATCGAGTGGTATGGACAGTAGTTATGGCTACACCTTC. The chain combines TRBV5-4 with TRBJ1-2; D might be TRBD1 (6 bases). CDR1 SGHNT and CDR2 YYREEE come from the germline V gene (reference sequence). This CDR3 has 16 residues. V dropped 5 bases and J dropped 5 bases, with 22 bases sitting between them.